These 12 T cell receptor beta chains were sequenced from one sample in a study of shared clonotypes between healthy human individuals (dated by TCRdb to between 2020 and 2021). The receptor library was made with the immunoSEQ multiplex PCR assay. Held by TCRdb, this immuneACCESS table contains in-frame sequences only and omits some clones. Under half of the omission traces to an unresolved V gene where checked; the cause of the rest is unknown. For this sample there are about 2.1 million clones; about 93% appear just once. Jointly, the top ten make up about 1.7% of the sample. CD8 naive samples were obtained by positive selection for CCR7 among CD45RO-negative cells, yielding a CD45RA+CCR7+ population from which TemRA cells were excluded. Source material: naive CD8+ T cells from PBMCs. Read against the paper, the sample's cell subset or site label means: CD45RA+CCR7+. Every receptor here comes from a man in his late teens or twenties in good health. Some clones in this sample may be carry-over from other donors' samples.

This clone was detected only once. V and J are TRBV4-1 and TRBJ1-2; 9 bases map to TRBD1. With 1 base clipped from V and 5 bases from J, the junction kept 8 bases outside the gene matches. This CDR3 contains 16 residues. Germline CDR1 and CDR2: MGHRA and YSYEKL. The CDR3 region has the DNA TGCGCCAGCAGCCAAGGGGTCGGGACAGGGCCTTATGGCTACACCTTC. Its protein is CASSQGVGTGPYGYTF.

The rearrangement uses TRBV4-3 and TRBJ1-5; D unclear. Germline assignment: CDR1 LGHNA and CDR2 YSLEER. This CDR3 has 13 residues. V was shortened by 3 bases and J by 4 bases, with 7 bases between the two germline ends. This CDR3 reads CASSQENNQPQHF. The CDR3 DNA sequence: TGCGCCAGCAGCCAGGAGAATAATCAGCCCCAGCATTTT.

The chain links TRBV13 to TRBJ2-1, with no clear D. Germline V lookup: CDR1 PRHDT, CDR2 FYEKMQ (reference sequence). The CDR3 is 12 residues long. V lost 1 base to trimming and J lost 8 bases, with 6 bases between them. The CDR3 DNA reads TGTGCCAGCAGCTTAGAACCCCATGAGCAGTTCTTC. Its translation is CASSLEPHEQFF.

The J gene is TRBJ2-3, the V gene TRBV7-9, with D unclear. V was shortened by 2 bases and J by 6 bases, with 6 bases between the two germline ends. Germline loops: CDR1 SEHNR, CDR2 FQNEAQ (reference sequence). The CDR3 totals 12 residues. The DNA for the CDR3 is TGTGCCAGCAGCTTACAAACGGATACGCAGTATTTT. Its protein is CASSLQTDTQYF.

This rearrangement joins TRBV2 to TRBJ1-5; perhaps TRBD1 as D (5 bases). V dropped 3 bases and J dropped 2 bases, with 14 bases sitting between them. Per germline, CDR1 SNHLY and CDR2 FYNNEI. This CDR3 region has 16 residues. The CDR3 reads CASSELQDWGNQPQHF. In DNA, the CDR3 is TGTGCCAGCAGTGAGTTACAGGACTGGGGCAATCAGCCCCAGCATTTT.

The chain is built from TRBV2 and TRBJ1-1; TRBD1 might be the D (6 bases). From germline, CDR1 is SNHLY and CDR2 FYNNEI. There are 18 residues in the CDR3. With 6 bases removed from V and 5 bases from J, the gap between germline ends came to 28 bases. CDR3 DNA: TGTGCCAGCAGCGCAAGGTACAGGGAGCTACCTAAGGGAACTGAAGCTTTCTTT. Translating gives CASSARYRELPKGTEAFF.

The rearrangement links TRBV6-1 to TRBJ1-4; maybe TRBD1 (6 bases). CDR3 length: 15 residues. Trimming pared 2 bases from V and 2 bases from J, leaving 9 bases between. Per germline, CDR1 MNHNS and CDR2 SASEGT. The CDR3 region has the DNA TGTGCCAGCAGTGAACGGACAGCCACTAATGAAAAACTGTTTTTT. Protein sequence: CASSERTATNEKLFF.

The chain links TRBV7-9 to TRBJ1-2, with TRBD1 matching over 7 bases. Per the germline V gene, CDR1 is SEHNR and CDR2 is FQNEAQ (reference sequence). The length of the CDR3 is 15 residues. V dropped 5 bases and J dropped 4; count of bases not matched to a gene: 10. Here the CDR3 reads CASSPPDRASYGYTF. The CDR3 coding sequence is TGTGCCAGCAGCCCCCCCGACAGGGCGTCCTATGGCTACACCTTC.

The chain joins TRBV15 to TRBJ1-4; D remains unclear. CDR3 length: 15 amino acids. V lost 5 bases and J lost 5, with 15 bases in between. Germline-derived CDR1 and CDR2 are LNHNV and YYDKDF (reference sequence). The DNA of the CDR3 is TGTGCCACCAGCGTACTCGGGGAGCCCAATGAAAAACTGTTTTTT. This translates into CATSVLGEPNEKLFF.

The chain combines TRBV27 with TRBJ1-5, with D tentatively TRBD1 (6 bases). CDR3 length: 16 amino acids. Trimming removed 2 bases at V and 1 base at J, with 12 bases between. The germline V gene encodes CDR1 MNHEY and CDR2 SMNVEV (reference sequence). The CDR3 region has the DNA TGTGCCAGCAGTTTAGACAGGCTGGGGAGCAATCAGCCCCAGCATTTT. It is translated as CASSLDRLGSNQPQHF.

The chain recombines TRBV5-4 with TRBJ2-7; D may be TRBD1 (6 bases). V gave up 0 bases and J gave up 5 bases, with 21 bases separating them. Germline V gene lookup returns CDR1 SGHNT and CDR2 YYREEE (reference sequence). The CDR3 sequence is 17 residues long. The CDR3 spells CASSLARGVRGSNEQYF. The CDR3 DNA reads as TGTGCCAGCAGCTTGGCCCGTGGGGTCAGGGGAAGCAACGAGCAGTACTTC.

This chain connects TRBV7-9 to TRBJ2-7; D is perhaps TRBD1 (5 bases). CDR3 size: 13 residues. V was trimmed by 5 bases and J by 6 bases, leaving 14 bases between them. Germline V gives CDR1 SEHNR, CDR2 FQNEAQ (reference sequence). CDR3 sequence (DNA): TGTGCCAGCAGCGATAGGATAAGGGGCGAGCAGTACTTC. Protein: CASSDRIRGEQYF.